What follows is one T cell receptor (beta chain) and its context. Its matching antigen is unknown. The repertoire was sequenced with immunoSEQ multiplex PCR; TCRdb's copy has only in-frame clones and lacks some. The repertoire has about 190,000 clones, about 94% of them found once; the top ten carry roughly 8.4%. This sample was taken from a study of T cell responses to AZD1222 COVID-19 vaccine. Looking at the study overall: Second-dose schedules of about 4 or about 12 weeks were combined.

Whole-study results and caveats: Only after the peak T cell response were repertoires sampled.

The CDR3 is 14 amino acids. Germline CDR1 and CDR2: SGHVT and SQSDAQ. Trimming removed 2 bases from V and 0 bases from J, with 7 bases in between. Sequenced here: peripheral blood, sampled on day 0 of AZD1222 vaccination. This chain uses TRBV7-4 with TRBJ1-1; the D is unclear. This receptor was identified in an adult in good health. The CDR3 spells CASSLSVMNTEAFF. The CDR3 nucleotides read TGTGCCAGCAGCTTAAGCGTCATGAACACTGAAGCTTTCTTT.